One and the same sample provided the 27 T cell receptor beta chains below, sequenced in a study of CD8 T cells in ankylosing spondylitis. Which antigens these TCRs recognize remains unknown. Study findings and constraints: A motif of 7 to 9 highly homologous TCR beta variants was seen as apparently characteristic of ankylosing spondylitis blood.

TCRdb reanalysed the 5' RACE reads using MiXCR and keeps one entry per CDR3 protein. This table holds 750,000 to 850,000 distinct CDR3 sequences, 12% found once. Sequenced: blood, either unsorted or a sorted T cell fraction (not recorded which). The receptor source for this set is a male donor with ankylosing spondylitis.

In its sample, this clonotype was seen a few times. The CDR3 DNA reads TGCAGCGTTAGACTAGGGGTAGATACGCAGTATTTT. Translating it yields CSVRLGVDTQYF. V and J are TRBV29-1 and TRBJ2-3; tentative D call: TRBD2 (6 bases). The germline gives CDR1 SQVTM, CDR2 ANQGSEA. The ends were cut back, 5 bases at V and 5 bases at J, with 11 bases in the middle. The CDR3 extends over 12 amino acids.

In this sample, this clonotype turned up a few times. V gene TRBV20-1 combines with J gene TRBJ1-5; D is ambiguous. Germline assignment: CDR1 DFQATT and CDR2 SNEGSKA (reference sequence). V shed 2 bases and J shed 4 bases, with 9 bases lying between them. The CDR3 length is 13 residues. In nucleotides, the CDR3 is TGCAGTGCTAGACGTGAATATAATCAGCCCCAGCATTTT. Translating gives CSARREYNQPQHF.

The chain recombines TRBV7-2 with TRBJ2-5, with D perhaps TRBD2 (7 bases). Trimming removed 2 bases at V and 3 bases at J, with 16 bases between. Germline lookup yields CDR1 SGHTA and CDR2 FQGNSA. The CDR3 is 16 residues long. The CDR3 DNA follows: TGTGCCAGCAGCTTATTGGGGGGGGCCGTTGAAGAGACCCAGTACTTC. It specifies CASSLLGGAVEETQYF.

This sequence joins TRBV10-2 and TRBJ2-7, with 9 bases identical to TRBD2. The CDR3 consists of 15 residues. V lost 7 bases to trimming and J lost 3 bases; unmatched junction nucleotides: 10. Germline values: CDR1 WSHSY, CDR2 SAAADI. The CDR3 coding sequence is TGCGCCAGCACGGCTAGCGGGGCCTCTAACTACGAGCAGTACTTC. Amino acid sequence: CASTASGASNYEQYF.

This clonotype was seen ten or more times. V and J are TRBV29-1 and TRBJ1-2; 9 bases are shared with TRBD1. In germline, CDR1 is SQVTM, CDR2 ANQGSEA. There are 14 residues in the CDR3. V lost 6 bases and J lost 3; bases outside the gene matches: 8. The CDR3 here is CSVMDRQGDYGYTF. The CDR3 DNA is TGCAGCGTGATGGACAGACAGGGGGACTATGGCTACACCTTC. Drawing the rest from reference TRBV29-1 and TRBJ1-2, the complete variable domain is SAVISQKPSRDICQRGTSLTIQCQVDSQVTMMFWYRQQPGQSLTLIATANQGSEATYESGFVIDKFPISRPNLTFSTLTVSNMSPEDSSIYLCSVMDRQGDYGYTFGSGTRLTVV.

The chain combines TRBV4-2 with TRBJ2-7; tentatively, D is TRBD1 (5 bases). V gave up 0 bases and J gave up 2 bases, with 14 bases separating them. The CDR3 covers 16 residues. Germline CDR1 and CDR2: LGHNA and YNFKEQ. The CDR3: CASSQDPRDPPYEQYF. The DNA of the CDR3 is TGTGCCAGCAGCCAAGATCCCAGGGATCCTCCCTACGAGCAGTACTTC.

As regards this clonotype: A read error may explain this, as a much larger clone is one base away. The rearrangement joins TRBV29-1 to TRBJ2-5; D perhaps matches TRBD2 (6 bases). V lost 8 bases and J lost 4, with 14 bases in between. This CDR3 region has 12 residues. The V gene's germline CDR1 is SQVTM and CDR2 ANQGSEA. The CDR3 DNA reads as TGCAGCATTACCCAGGGAGGAGAGACCCAGTACTTC. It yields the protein CSITQGGETQYF.

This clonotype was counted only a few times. The CDR3, as DNA: TGTGCCTGGAGTGCACCGGGAGCTCCAGATACGCAGTATTTT. Protein product: CAWSAPGAPDTQYF. The rearrangement links TRBV30 to TRBJ2-3; maybe TRBD2 (6 bases). V was shortened by 1 base and J by 4 bases, with 12 bases between the two germline ends. The CDR3 spans 14 residues. CDR1 is GTSNPN, CDR2 SVGIG, per germline (reference sequence).

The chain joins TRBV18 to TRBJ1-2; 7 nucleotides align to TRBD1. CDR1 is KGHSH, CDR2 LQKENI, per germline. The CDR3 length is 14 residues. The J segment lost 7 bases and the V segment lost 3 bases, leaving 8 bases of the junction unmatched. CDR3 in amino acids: CASSPTGFDGGYTF. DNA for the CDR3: TGTGCCAGCTCACCGACAGGGTTCGACGGTGGCTACACCTTC.

CDR3 DNA sequence: TGTGCCAGCAGCAGCCCGACAGTCAGCTCCTACGAGCAGTACTTC. Amino acid sequence: CASSSPTVSSYEQYF. The V gene is TRBV5-6, the J gene TRBJ2-7; possibly TRBD1 for D (5 bases). Trimming removed 4 bases at V and 0 bases at J, with 14 bases between. The CDR3 loop spans 15 amino acids. Germline lookup yields CDR1 SGHDT and CDR2 YYEEEE.

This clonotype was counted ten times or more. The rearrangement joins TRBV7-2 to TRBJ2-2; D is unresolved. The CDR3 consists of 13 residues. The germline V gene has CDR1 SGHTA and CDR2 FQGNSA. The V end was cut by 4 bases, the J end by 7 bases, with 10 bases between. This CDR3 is CASSSARLGELFF. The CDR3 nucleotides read TGTGCCAGCAGCTCCGCACGCCTCGGGGAGCTGTTTTTT.

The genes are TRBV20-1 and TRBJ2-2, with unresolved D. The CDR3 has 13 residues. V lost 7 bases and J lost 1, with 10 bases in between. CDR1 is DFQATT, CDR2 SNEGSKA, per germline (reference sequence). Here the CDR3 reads CSGELQNTGELFF. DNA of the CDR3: TGCAGTGGGGAACTCCAGAACACCGGGGAGCTGTTTTTT.

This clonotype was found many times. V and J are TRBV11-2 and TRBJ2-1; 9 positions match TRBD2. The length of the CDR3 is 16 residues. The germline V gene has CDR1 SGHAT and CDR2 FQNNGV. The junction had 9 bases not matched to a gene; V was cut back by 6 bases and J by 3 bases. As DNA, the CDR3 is TGTGCCAGCAGTCCTCACCTAGCGGGGCTCTACAATGAGCAGTTCTTC. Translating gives CASSPHLAGLYNEQFF.

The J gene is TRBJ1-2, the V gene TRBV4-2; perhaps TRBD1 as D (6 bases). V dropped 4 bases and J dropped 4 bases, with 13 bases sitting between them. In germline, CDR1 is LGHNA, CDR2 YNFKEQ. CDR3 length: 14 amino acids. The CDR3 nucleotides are TGTGCCAGCAGCCGCCGGGACACTCCCTATGGCTACACCTTC. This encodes CASSRRDTPYGYTF.

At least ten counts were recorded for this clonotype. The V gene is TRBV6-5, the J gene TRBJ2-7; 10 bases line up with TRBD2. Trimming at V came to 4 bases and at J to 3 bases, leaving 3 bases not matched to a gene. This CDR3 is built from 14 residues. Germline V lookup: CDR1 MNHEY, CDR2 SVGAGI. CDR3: CASSLAGGNYEQYF. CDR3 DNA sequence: TGTGCCAGCAGTTTAGCGGGGGGAAACTACGAGCAGTACTTC.

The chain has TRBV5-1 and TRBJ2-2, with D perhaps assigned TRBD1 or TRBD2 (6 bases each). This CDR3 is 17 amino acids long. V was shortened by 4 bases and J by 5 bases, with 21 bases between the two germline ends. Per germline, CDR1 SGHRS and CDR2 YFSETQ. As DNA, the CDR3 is TGCGCCAGCAGCCAAACGCCGGGGCAGGGGAGGACCGGGGAGCTGTTTTTT. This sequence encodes CASSQTPGQGRTGELFF.

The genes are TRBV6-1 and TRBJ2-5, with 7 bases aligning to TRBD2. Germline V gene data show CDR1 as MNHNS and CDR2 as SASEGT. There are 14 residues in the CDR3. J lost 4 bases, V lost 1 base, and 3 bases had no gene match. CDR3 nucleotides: TGTGCCAGCAGTGAAGGTCGCGGGAGAGAGACCCAGTACTTC. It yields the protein CASSEGRGRETQYF.

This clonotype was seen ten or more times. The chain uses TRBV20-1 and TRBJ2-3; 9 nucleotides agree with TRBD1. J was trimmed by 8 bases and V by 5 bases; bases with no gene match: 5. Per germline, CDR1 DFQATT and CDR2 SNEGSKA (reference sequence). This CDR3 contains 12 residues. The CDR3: CSAGTGGGTQYF. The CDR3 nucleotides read TGCAGTGCTGGTACAGGGGGCGGTACGCAGTATTTT.

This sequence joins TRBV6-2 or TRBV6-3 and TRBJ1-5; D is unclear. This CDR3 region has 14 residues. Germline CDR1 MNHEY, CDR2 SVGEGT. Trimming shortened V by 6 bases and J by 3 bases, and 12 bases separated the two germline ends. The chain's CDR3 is CASSLDLYNQPQHF. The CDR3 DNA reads TGTGCCAGCAGCCTCGACCTGTACAATCAGCCCCAGCATTTT.

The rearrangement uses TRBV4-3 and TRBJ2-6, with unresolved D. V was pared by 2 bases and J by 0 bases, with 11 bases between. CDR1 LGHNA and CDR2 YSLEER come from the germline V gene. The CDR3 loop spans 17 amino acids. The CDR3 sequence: CASSQRHSSSGANVLTF. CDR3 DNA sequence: TGCGCCAGCAGCCAAAGGCACAGCTCCTCTGGGGCCAACGTCCTGACTTTC.

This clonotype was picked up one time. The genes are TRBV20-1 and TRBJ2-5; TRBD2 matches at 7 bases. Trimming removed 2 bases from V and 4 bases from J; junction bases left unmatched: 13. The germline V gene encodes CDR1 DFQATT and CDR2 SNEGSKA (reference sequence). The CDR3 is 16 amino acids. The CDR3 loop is CSARRPWISGVETQYF. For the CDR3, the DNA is TGCAGTGCTAGACGTCCCTGGATCAGCGGGGTAGAGACCCAGTACTTC.

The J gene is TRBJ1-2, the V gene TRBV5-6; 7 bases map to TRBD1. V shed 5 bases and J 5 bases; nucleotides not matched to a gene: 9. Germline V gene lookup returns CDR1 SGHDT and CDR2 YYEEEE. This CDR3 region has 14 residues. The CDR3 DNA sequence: TGTGCCAGCAGTTTCGTCGACAGGGCATATGGCTACACCTTC. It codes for CASSFVDRAYGYTF.

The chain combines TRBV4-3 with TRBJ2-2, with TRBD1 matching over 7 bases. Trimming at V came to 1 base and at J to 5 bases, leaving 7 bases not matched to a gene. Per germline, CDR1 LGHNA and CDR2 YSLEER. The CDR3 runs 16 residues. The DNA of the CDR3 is TGCGCCAGCAGCCAAGTTCCGACAGGGCGGACCGGGGAGCTGTTTTTT. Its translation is CASSQVPTGRTGELFF.

As DNA, the CDR3 is TGTGCCAGCAGTGTGGAGGATAGATCTAACACTGAAGCTTTCTTT. Translating gives CASSVEDRSNTEAFF. The V and J genes are TRBV6-4 and TRBJ1-1; D gene uncertain. CDR1 and CDR2 (germline): MRHNA, SNTAGT. The CDR3 is 15 amino acids. Trimming removed 4 bases at V and 2 bases at J, with 14 bases between.

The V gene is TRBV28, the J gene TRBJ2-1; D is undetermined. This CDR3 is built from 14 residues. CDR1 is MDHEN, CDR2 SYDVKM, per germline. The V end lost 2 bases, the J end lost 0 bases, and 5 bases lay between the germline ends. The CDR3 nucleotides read TGTGCCAGCAGTTTACCTAGCTCCTACAATGAGCAGTTCTTC. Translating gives CASSLPSSYNEQFF. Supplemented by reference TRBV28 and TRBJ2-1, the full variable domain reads DVKVTQSSRYLVKRTGEKVFLECVQDMDHENMFWYRQDPGLGLRLIYFSYDVKMKEKGDIPEGYSVSREKKERFSLILESASTNQTSMYLCASSLPSSYNEQFFGPGTRLTVL.

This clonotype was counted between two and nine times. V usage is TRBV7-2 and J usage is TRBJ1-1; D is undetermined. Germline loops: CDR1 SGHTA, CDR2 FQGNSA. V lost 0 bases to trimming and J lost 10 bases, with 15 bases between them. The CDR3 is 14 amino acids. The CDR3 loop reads CASSLAIGDRGAFF. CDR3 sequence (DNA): TGTGCCAGCAGCTTAGCGATCGGTGACCGAGGAGCTTTCTTT.

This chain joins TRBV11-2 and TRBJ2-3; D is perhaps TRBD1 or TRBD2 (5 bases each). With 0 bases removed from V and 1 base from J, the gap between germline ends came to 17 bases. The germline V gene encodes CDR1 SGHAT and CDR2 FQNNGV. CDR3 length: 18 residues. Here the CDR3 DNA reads TGTGCCAGCAGCTTAGATCCTTTCTGGGACCGCGGCACAGATACGCAGTATTTT. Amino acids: CASSLDPFWDRGTDTQYF.